These 29 T cell receptor beta chains share one sample of origin, sequenced in a study of control samples from healthy donors and cancer patients. TCRdb's copy holds only in-frame clones and misses some; the assay was immunoSEQ multiplex PCR. The sample shows about 20,000 clones, about 86% of them seen only once. The source material was PBMCs. These receptors came from a woman aged 70-85 years with colorectal cancer.

This clone has only a few counts. This sequence joins TRBV6-5 and TRBJ1-2; D not certain. Between the trimmed V and J ends, which lost 8 bases and 5 bases, there was a span of 21 bases. CDR1 MNHEY and CDR2 SVGAGI come from the germline V gene. This CDR3 contains 15 residues. Written as DNA, the CDR3 is TGTGCCAGCTGGGGTGTAGAACAGCTTGGGTATGGCTACACCTTC. Translating gives CASWGVEQLGYGYTF.

The genes are TRBV6-5 and TRBJ1-4, with a possible D match to TRBD1 (5 bases). This CDR3 is 13 amino acids long. Germline CDR1 reads MNHEY; CDR2 reads SVGAGI. With 6 bases removed from V and 13 bases from J, the gap between germline ends came to 18 bases. The CDR3 loop is CASSQGPRVGLFF. CDR3 coding DNA: TGTGCCAGCAGCCAGGGACCGCGGGTCGGACTGTTTTTT.

J is TRBJ2-3 and V is TRBV19, with D perhaps matching TRBD2 (5 bases). There are 12 residues in the CDR3. V shed 10 bases and J shed 2 bases, with 10 bases lying between them. CDR1 LNHDA and CDR2 SQIVND come from the germline V gene (reference sequence). The CDR3 reads CATGGPTDTQYF. DNA for the CDR3: TGTGCCACGGGCGGGCCCACAGATACGCAGTATTTT.

The rearrangement joins TRBV7-9 to TRBJ2-7; 8 bases map to TRBD2. CDR3 length: 15 residues. V was clipped by 5 bases and J by 3 bases; unmatched bases: 9. CDR1 and CDR2 from the germline V gene are SEHNR and FQNEAQ (reference sequence). For the CDR3, the DNA is TGTGCCAGCAGCCCTCCGCGAAGCGGGGGCTACGAGCAGTACTTC. The encoded protein is CASSPPRSGGYEQYF.

In DNA form, the CDR3 reads TGTGCCAGTAGCGTCGGACTAGCGACAAGTGGCGGGGAGCTGTTTTTT. This encodes CASSVGLATSGGELFF. The chain is built from TRBV19 and TRBJ2-2; 9 bases are shared with TRBD2. The CDR3 runs to 16 residues. Germline V lookup: CDR1 LNHDA, CDR2 SQIVND (reference sequence). V was pared by 6 bases and J by 7 bases, with 12 bases of the junction left unmatched.

This rearrangement joins TRBV4-3 to TRBJ2-7, with D possibly TRBD1 on 6 matching bases. This CDR3 comprises 14 residues. Germline CDR1 LGHNA, CDR2 YSLEER. Trimming took 5 bases from V and 6 from J, leaving 17 bases between them. The CDR3 sequence is CASSKTGLSGEQYF. CDR3 sequence (DNA): TGCGCCAGCAGCAAGACAGGCCTCTCGGGCGAGCAGTACTTC.

The J gene is TRBJ1-2, the V gene TRBV12-3 or TRBV12-4, with D possibly being TRBD1 (6 bases). This CDR3 region has 13 residues. Between the trimmed V and J ends, which lost 1 base and 4 bases, there was a span of 7 bases. The CDR3 DNA is TGTGCCAGCAGTTTAGGAGGGGGCTATGGCTACACCTTC. This encodes CASSLGGGYGYTF.

The DNA of the CDR3 is TGTGCCAGCAGTTACCCGGAGGAGACCCAGTACTTC. It codes for CASSYPEETQYF. The genes are TRBV6-2 or TRBV6-3 and TRBJ2-5; no firm D call. The CDR3 runs 12 residues. The germline V and J ends were trimmed by 2 bases and 5 bases, with 6 bases remaining between them. Germline V gene lookup returns CDR1 MNHEY and CDR2 SVGEGT.

The V gene is TRBV2, the J gene TRBJ1-1; D is possibly TRBD1 (5 bases). The CDR3 has 12 amino acids. The V gene lost 9 bases and the J gene lost 4 bases, with 12 bases spanning the gap. Germline loops: CDR1 SNHLY, CDR2 FYNNEI. Here the CDR3 DNA reads TGTGCCAGTGGCAGGGATTTCACTGAAGCTTTCTTT. It yields the protein CASGRDFTEAFF.

The CDR3 region has the DNA TGTGCCAGCAGCAGGTTTAGCGGGAGCGCCTACAATGAGCAGTTCTTC. Translating gives CASSRFSGSAYNEQFF. The V call is TRBV13, the J call TRBJ2-1; 9 positions match TRBD2. From germline, CDR1 is PRHDT and CDR2 FYEKMQ (reference sequence). The ends lost 5 bases at V and 2 bases at J; junction bases unmatched: 7. The CDR3 has 16 amino acids.

The chain couples TRBV19 to TRBJ2-3, with 9 bases that match TRBD2. This CDR3 is 16 amino acids long. CDR1 and CDR2 from the germline V gene are LNHDA and SQIVND (reference sequence). V shed 8 bases and J 5 bases; nucleotides not matched to a gene: 14. The CDR3 loop is CASAKGTSWQGDTQYF. CDR3 sequence (DNA): TGTGCCAGTGCAAAAGGGACTAGCTGGCAGGGAGATACGCAGTATTTT.

The chain has TRBV9 and TRBJ2-2; D is uncertain. The ends were cut back, 2 bases at V and 7 bases at J, with 6 bases in the middle. This CDR3 is built from 12 residues. Germline V CDR1 and CDR2: SGDLS, YYNGEE. CDR3 DNA sequence: TGTGCCAGCAGCGTCATAGGCGGGGAGCTGTTTTTT. It yields the protein CASSVIGGELFF.

V is TRBV7-2 and J is TRBJ2-2; D is undetermined. Trimming removed 5 bases from V and 5 bases from J, with 15 bases in between. The CDR3 runs to 15 residues. Germline CDR1 is SGHTA and CDR2 is FQGNSA. The DNA for the CDR3 is TGTGCCAGCAGCCCCGTCCGGGTTGGTACCGGGGAGCTGTTTTTT. Translating gives CASSPVRVGTGELFF.

The V call is TRBV24-1, the J call TRBJ2-2; TRBD2 matches 8 bases. The trim removed 5 bases at V and 7 bases at J, leaving 2 bases unmatched. Germline CDR1 reads KGHDR; CDR2 reads SFDVKD. The CDR3 consists of 13 residues. The CDR3 reads CATSVAGGGELFF. The CDR3 DNA reads TGTGCCACCAGTGTGGCGGGAGGCGGGGAGCTGTTTTTT.

The chain couples TRBV11-3 to TRBJ2-2, with D perhaps TRBD2 (6 bases). The germline V gene has CDR1 SGHNT and CDR2 YENEEA. This CDR3 comprises 16 residues. With 5 bases removed from V and 6 bases from J, the gap between germline ends came to 19 bases. Here the CDR3 reads CASSLPGTSLPGELFF. The CDR3, as DNA: TGTGCCAGCAGCCTCCCCGGGACTTCCCTCCCCGGGGAGCTGTTTTTT.

A single count supports this clone. The chain joins TRBV18 to TRBJ1-2; TRBD1 matches 7 bases. The ends lost 2 bases at V and 14 bases at J; junction bases unmatched: 8. The V gene's germline CDR1 is KGHSH and CDR2 LQKENI. CDR3 size: 12 residues. CDR3 sequence: CASSPRDSFSTF. CDR3 coding DNA: TGTGCCAGCTCACCAAGGGACAGCTTTTCGACCTTC.

The chain carries TRBV6-6 and TRBJ1-1; possibly TRBD1 for D (6 bases). The CDR3 consists of 14 residues. V lost 1 base and J 7 bases, leaving 13 bases between the germline ends. The germline V gene has CDR1 MNHNY and CDR2 SVGAGI (reference sequence). The CDR3 DNA reads TGTGCCAGCAGTTACTTGGGCAGGGGAGATGAAGCTTTCTTT. This gives the protein CASSYLGRGDEAFF.

J is TRBJ1-2 and V is TRBV13; possibly TRBD1 for D (5 bases). Trimming removed 8 bases from V and 2 bases from J, with 18 bases in between. The CDR3 is 15 residues long. The germline CDR1 and CDR2 sequences are PRHDT and FYEKMQ (reference sequence). Written as DNA, the CDR3 is TGTGCCAGCTGCCTCGGCCGAAGGACAAACTATGGCTACACCTTC. Translated, it gives CASCLGRRTNYGYTF. The variable domain in full, with the rest retrieved from reference TRBV13 and TRBJ1-2, is AAGVIQSPRHLIKEKRETATLKCYPIPRHDTVYWYQQGPGQDPQFLISFYEKMQSDKGSIPDRFSAQQFSDYHSELNMSSLELGDSALYFCASCLGRRTNYGYTFGSGTRLTVV.

The J gene is TRBJ2-3, the V gene TRBV7-9; unclear D gene. This CDR3 is built from 12 residues. V was clipped by 1 base and J by 6 bases, with 5 bases between them. CDR1 is SEHNR and CDR2 is FQNEAQ in the germline V gene (reference sequence). The CDR3 DNA follows: TGTGCCAGCAGCTTAGGGACGGATACGCAGTATTTT. Amino acids: CASSLGTDTQYF.

The sample holds one count of this clone. The rearrangement joins TRBV2 to TRBJ2-7, with 7 positions matching TRBD1. Losses at the gene ends were 6 bases for V and 0 bases for J; bases not matched to a gene: 5. The germline CDR1 and CDR2 sequences are SNHLY and FYNNEI. This CDR3 is built from 14 residues. CDR3: CASRRDRSSYEQYF. In nucleotides, the CDR3 is TGTGCCAGCAGGAGGGACAGAAGCTCCTACGAGCAGTACTTC.

The CDR3 nucleotides are TGTGCCAGCAGCTTAGGAGGTGTTCCGAACACTGAAGCTTTCTTT. Protein: CASSLGGVPNTEAFF. The chain joins TRBV11-3 to TRBJ1-1; unclear D gene. Germline V gene sequence: CDR1 SGHNT, CDR2 YENEEA. This CDR3 is 15 amino acids long. V was pared by 1 base and J by 1 base, with 10 bases between.

The chain uses TRBV7-8 and TRBJ1-2, with TRBD1 matching 7 bases. This CDR3 comprises 14 residues. J gave up 5 bases and V 1 base, and 4 bases lay outside the gene matches. Germline V gene sequence: CDR1 SGHVS, CDR2 FQNEAQ. The CDR3, as DNA: TGTGCCAGCAGCTTAGGACAGGGCACTTATGGCTACACCTTC. Protein product: CASSLGQGTYGYTF.

This chain links TRBV4-3 with TRBJ2-1; D may be TRBD2 (6 bases). Deletions cut 5 bases from V and 6 bases from J, with 20 bases between. This CDR3 contains 16 residues. Looked up from germline, CDR1 is LGHNA and CDR2 is YSLEER. CDR3 DNA: TGCGCCAGCAGCACAAGGAGGGCGGCTCAGTCCAATGAGCAGTTCTTC. The encoded protein is CASSTRRAAQSNEQFF.

The chain is built from TRBV10-3 and TRBJ2-7; D is unclear. The CDR3 consists of 13 residues. Trimming pared 7 bases from V and 3 bases from J, leaving 13 bases between. CDR1 is ENHRY and CDR2 is SYGVKD in the germline V gene. The CDR3 spells CAITSQKDYEQYF. DNA of the CDR3: TGTGCCATCACCAGCCAGAAGGACTACGAGCAGTACTTC.

This rearrangement joins TRBV7-6 to TRBJ2-7, with 8 bases fitting TRBD2. The germline CDR1 and CDR2 sequences are SGHVS and FNYEAQ. The CDR3 loop spans 15 amino acids. Losses at the gene ends were 4 bases for V and 2 bases for J; bases not matched to a gene: 7. DNA for the CDR3: TGTGCCAGCAGCTCCAAGCGGGGGCAAACCTACGAGCAGTACTTC. Translation: CASSSKRGQTYEQYF.

The V call is TRBV7-9, the J call TRBJ1-5; D perhaps matches TRBD1 (6 bases). V lost 1 base and J 6 bases, leaving 10 bases between the germline ends. The CDR3 spans 14 residues. Germline V gene sequence: CDR1 SEHNR, CDR2 FQNEAQ (reference sequence). The CDR3, as DNA: TGTGCCAGCAGCTTAGAAGGGGGGAGTCAGCCCCAGCATTTT. Translated, it gives CASSLEGGSQPQHF.

The chain recombines TRBV3-1 (or the pseudogene TRBV3-2) with TRBJ2-2; TRBD2 is a possible D gene (6 bases). Germline lookup yields CDR1 LGHDT and CDR2 YNNKEL (reference sequence). This CDR3 contains 16 residues. The V end lost 10 bases, the J end lost 1 base, and 19 bases lay between the germline ends. The CDR3 region is CATNGVGGENTGELFF. The CDR3 DNA sequence: TGTGCCACAAACGGTGTTGGCGGGGAGAACACCGGGGAGCTGTTTTTT.

The chain employs TRBV9 and TRBJ2-7; TRBD2 matches 9 bases. The CDR3 covers 14 residues. Losses at the gene ends were 4 bases for V and 5 bases for J; bases not matched to a gene: 7. CDR1 and CDR2 from the germline V gene are SGDLS and YYNGEE. Written as DNA, the CDR3 is TGTGCCAGCAGCCCCAGCGGGAGGAGCGACGAGCAGTACTTC. Its translation is CASSPSGRSDEQYF.

This rearrangement joins TRBV13 to TRBJ2-1, with 11 bases fitting TRBD2. The CDR3 covers 14 residues. Germline CDR1 reads PRHDT; CDR2 reads FYEKMQ (reference sequence). J lost 5 bases, V lost 4 bases, and 1 base had no gene match. The CDR3 DNA reads TGTGCCAGCAGCTCGGGACTAGCGGACAATGAGCAGTTCTTC. This encodes CASSSGLADNEQFF.